Below are 3 T cell receptor beta chains sequenced from a single sample in a study of blood T cells in healthy people across ages. Primed by a sample-barcoded 5' primer and a J-beta primer mix, a second PCR proceeded for 7 to 11 cycles. MiXCR was run by TCRdb on the 5' RACE reads, yielding one entry per CDR3 protein. Of 750,000 to 950,000 distinct CDR3 sequences listed, approximately 55% are singletons. The material sequenced was blood. Every receptor here comes from an elderly man in good health.

The rearrangement joins TRBV20-1 to TRBJ2-1; the match to TRBD1 covers 8 bases. Germline V gene sequence: CDR1 DFQATT, CDR2 SNEGSKA (reference sequence). V was pared by 6 bases and J by 8 bases, with 12 bases of the junction left unmatched. This CDR3 is 14 amino acids long. The CDR3 nucleotides are TGCAGTGCCCCCCAGGGGGCTTTGTGGGATGAGCAGTTCTTC. It codes for CSAPQGALWDEQFF.

In DNA, the CDR3 is TGCAGTGCTAGAGACCGGGACAACTATGGCTACACCTTC. This gives the protein CSARDRDNYGYTF. V and J are TRBV20-1 and TRBJ1-2; possibly TRBD1 for D (5 bases). This CDR3 has 13 residues. Germline-derived CDR1 and CDR2 are DFQATT and SNEGSKA (reference sequence). V was clipped by 0 bases and J by 2 bases, with 7 bases between them.

This chain joins TRBV20-1 and TRBJ1-1, with a tentative D call TRBD1 (5 bases). V lost 5 bases, J lost 4 bases, and 20 bases lay in between. CDR3 length: 15 residues. Germline CDR1 is DFQATT and CDR2 is SNEGSKA (reference sequence). DNA of the CDR3: TGCAGTGCTCCCCTAGCTGGGGGAAGGAGCACTGAAGCTTTCTTT. Translated, it gives CSAPLAGGRSTEAFF.